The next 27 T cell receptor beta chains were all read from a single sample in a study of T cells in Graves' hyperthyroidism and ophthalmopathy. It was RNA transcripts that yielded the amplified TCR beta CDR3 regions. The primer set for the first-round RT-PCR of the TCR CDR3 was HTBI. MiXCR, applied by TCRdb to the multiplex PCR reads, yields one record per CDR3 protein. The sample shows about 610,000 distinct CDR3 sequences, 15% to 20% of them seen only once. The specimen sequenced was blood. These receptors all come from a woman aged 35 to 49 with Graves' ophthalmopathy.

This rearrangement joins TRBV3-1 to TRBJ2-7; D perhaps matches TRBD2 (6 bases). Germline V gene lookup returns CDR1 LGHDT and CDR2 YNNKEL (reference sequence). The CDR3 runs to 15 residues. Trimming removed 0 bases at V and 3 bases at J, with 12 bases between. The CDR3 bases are TGTGCCAGCAGCCAAGATCGGGGGAGCTTCTACGAGCAGTACTTC. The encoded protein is CASSQDRGSFYEQYF.

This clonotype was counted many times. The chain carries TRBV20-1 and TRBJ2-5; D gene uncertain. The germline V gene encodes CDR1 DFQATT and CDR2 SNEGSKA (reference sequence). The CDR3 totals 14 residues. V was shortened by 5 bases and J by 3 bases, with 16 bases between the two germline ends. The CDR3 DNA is TGCAGTGCTCCCCCAGCAGCCGCTGAAGAGACCCAGTACTTC. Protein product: CSAPPAAAEETQYF.

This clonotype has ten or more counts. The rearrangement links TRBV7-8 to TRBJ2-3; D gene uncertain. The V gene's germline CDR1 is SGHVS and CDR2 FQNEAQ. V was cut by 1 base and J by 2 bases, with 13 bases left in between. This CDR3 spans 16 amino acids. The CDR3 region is CASSLGSYSFTDTQYF. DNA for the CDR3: TGTGCCAGCAGCTTAGGTTCCTATAGTTTCACAGATACGCAGTATTTT.

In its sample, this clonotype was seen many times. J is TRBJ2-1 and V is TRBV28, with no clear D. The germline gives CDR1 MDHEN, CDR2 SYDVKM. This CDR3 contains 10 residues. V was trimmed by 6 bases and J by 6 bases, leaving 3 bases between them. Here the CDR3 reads CASSFNEQFF. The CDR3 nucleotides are TGTGCCAGCAGCTTCAATGAGCAGTTCTTC.

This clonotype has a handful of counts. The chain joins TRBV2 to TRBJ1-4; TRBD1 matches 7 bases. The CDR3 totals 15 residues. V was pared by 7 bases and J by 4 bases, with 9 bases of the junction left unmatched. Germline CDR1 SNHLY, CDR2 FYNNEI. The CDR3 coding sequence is TGTGCCAGCACCAGAGGGGGCGGTAATAATGAAAAACTGTTTTTT. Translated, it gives CASTRGGGNNEKLFF.

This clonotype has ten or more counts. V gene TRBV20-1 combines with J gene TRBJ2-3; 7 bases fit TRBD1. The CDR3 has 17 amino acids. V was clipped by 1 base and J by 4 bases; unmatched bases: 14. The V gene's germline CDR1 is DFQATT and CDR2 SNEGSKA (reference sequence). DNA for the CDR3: TGCAGTGCTAGAGTCCTCCAAGCAGGGGGAGTCGCAGATACGCAGTATTTT. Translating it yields CSARVLQAGGVADTQYF.

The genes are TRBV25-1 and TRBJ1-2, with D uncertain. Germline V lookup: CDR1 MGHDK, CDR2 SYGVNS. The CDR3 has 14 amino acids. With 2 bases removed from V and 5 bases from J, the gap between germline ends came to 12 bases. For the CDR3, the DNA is TGTGCCAGCAGTGAACGGGCGAGGACTTATGGCTACACCTTC. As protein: CASSERARTYGYTF.

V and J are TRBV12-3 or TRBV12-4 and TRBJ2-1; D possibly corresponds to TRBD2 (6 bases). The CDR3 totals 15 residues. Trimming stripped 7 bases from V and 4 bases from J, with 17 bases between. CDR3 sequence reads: CASIPTGLTYNEQFF. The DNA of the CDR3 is TGTGCCAGCATTCCCACGGGACTCACATACAATGAGCAGTTCTTC.

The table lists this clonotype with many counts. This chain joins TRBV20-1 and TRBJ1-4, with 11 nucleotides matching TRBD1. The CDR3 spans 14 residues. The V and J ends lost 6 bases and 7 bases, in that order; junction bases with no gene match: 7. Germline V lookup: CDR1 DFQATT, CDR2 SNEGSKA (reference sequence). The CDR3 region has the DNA TGCAGTGCGCCACGGACAGGGGGCTTTGAAAAACTGTTTTTT. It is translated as CSAPRTGGFEKLFF.

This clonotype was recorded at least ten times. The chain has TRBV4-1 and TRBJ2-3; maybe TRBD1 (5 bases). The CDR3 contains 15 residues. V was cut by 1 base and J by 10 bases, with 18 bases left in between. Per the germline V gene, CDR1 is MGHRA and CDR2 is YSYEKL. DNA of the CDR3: TGCGCCAGCAGCCAAGCCAGGAAGGGGTCCCATGCGCAGTATTTT. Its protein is CASSQARKGSHAQYF.

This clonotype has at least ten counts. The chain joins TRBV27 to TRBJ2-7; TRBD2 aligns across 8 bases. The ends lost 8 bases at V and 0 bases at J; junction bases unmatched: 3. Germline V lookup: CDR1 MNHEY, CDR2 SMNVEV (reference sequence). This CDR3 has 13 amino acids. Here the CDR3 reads CASGGGSSYEQYF. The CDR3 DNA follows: TGTGCCAGCGGCGGGGGGAGCTCCTACGAGCAGTACTTC.

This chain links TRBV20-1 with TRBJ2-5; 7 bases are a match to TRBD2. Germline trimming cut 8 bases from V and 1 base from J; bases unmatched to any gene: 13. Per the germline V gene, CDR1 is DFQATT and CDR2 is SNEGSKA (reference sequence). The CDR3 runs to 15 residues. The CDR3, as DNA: TGCAGTACCTGGGCGGCATCTAGCGGCCAAGAGACCCAGTACTTC. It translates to CSTWAASSGQETQYF.

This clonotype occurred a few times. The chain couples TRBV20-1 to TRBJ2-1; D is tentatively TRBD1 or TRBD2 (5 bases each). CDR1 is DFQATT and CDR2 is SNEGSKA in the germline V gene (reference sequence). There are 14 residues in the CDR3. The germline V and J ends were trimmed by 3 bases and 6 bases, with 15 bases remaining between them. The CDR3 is CSASRDPSGNEQFF. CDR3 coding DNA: TGCAGTGCTAGTCGGGACCCTTCAGGCAATGAGCAGTTCTTC.

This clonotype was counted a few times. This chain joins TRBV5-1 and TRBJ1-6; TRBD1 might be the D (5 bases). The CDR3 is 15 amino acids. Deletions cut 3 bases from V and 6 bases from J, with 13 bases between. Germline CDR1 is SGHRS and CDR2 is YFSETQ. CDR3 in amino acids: CASSWDGVPNSPLHF. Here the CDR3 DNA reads TGCGCCAGCAGCTGGGACGGAGTACCTAATTCACCCCTCCACTTT.

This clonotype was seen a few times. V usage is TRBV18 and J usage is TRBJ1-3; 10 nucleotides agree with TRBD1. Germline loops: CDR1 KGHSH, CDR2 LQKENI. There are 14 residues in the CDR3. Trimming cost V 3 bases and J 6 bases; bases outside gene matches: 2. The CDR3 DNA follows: TGTGCCAGCTCACCGGGACAGGGGACAAACACCATATATTTT. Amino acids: CASSPGQGTNTIYF.

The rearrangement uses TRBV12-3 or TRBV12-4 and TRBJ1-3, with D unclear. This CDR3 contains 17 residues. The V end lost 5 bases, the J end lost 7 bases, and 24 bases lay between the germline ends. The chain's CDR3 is CASSTPGPLAGGNTIYF. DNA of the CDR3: TGTGCCAGCAGTACGCCGGGTCCTCTAGCAGGAGGGAACACCATATATTTT.

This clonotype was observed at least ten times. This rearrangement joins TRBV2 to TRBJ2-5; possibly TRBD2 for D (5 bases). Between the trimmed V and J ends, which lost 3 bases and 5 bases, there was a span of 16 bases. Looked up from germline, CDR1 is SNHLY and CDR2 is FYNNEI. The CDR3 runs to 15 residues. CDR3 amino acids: CASSDPLAPDETQYF. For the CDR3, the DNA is TGTGCCAGCAGTGATCCGCTAGCCCCCGATGAGACCCAGTACTTC.

CDR3: CASSQESSGNTIYF. DNA for the CDR3: TGTGCCAGCAGTCAGGAAAGCTCTGGAAACACCATATATTTT. V and J are TRBV2 and TRBJ1-3; D call uncertain. V was pared by 5 bases and J by 0 bases, with 8 bases between. The CDR3 is 14 amino acids. CDR1 is SNHLY, CDR2 FYNNEI, per germline.

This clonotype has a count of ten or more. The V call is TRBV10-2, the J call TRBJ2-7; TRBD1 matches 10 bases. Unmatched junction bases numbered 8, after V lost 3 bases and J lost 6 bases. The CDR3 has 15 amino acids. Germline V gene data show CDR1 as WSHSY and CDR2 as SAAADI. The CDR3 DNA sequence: TGCGCCAGCAGTGATGTGGACAGGGGGATCTCCGAGCAGTACTTC. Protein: CASSDVDRGISEQYF.

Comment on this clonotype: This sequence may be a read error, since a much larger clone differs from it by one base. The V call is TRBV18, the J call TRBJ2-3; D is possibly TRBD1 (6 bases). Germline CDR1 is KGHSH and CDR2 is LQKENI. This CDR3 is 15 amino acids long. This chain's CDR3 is CASSPRTDSTGTQYF. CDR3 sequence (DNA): TGTGCCAGCTCACCGAGGACAGACAGCACAGGTACGCAGTATTTT.

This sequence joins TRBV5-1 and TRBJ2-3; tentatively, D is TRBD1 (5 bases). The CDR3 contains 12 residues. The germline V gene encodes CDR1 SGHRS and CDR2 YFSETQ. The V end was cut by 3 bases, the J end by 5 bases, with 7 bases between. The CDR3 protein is CASSSDRDTQYF. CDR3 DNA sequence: TGCGCCAGCAGCTCCGACAGAGATACGCAGTATTTT.

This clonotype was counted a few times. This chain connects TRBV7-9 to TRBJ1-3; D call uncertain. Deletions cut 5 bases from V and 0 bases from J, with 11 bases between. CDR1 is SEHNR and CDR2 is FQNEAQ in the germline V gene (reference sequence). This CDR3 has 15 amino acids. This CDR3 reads CASSRSGYSGNTIYF. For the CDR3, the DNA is TGTGCCAGCAGCCGGAGCGGCTACTCTGGAAACACCATATATTTT.

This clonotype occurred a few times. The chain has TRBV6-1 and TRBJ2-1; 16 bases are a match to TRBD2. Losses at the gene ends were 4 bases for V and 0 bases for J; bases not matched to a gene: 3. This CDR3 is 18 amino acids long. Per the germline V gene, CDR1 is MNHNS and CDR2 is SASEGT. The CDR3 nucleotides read TGTGCCAGCAGTGTCGGGACTAGCGGGGGGGCCTCCTACAATGAGCAGTTCTTC. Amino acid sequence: CASSVGTSGGASYNEQFF.

CDR3 in DNA: TGTGCCAGCAGGACTGGCTTAGCGCCAAAGACCCAGTACTTC. Protein: CASRTGLAPKTQYF. The gene calls are TRBV6-1 and TRBJ2-5, with a weak D call TRBD2 (5 bases). V lost 6 bases and J 6 bases, leaving 17 bases between the germline ends. The CDR3 has 14 amino acids. Germline V lookup: CDR1 MNHNS, CDR2 SASEGT.

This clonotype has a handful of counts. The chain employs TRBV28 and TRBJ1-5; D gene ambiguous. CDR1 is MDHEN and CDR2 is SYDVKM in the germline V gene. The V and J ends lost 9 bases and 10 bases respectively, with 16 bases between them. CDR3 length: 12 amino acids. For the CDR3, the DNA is TGTGCCAGTTTATCCAGACGGACTCCCCAGCATTTT. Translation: CASLSRRTPQHF.

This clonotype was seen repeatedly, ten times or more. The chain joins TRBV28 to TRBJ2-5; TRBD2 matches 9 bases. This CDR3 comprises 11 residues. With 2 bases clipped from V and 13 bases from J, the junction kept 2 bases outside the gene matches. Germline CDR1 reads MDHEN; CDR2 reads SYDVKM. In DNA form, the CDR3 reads TGTGCCAGCAGTTTAGGCGGGAGGGTGTACTTC. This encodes CASSLGGRVYF.

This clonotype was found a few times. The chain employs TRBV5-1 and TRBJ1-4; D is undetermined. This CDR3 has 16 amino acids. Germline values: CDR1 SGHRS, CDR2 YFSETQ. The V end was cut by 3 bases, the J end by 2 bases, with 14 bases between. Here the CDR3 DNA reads TGCGCCAGCAGCTGGAGAGGACCCGAGACTAATGAAAAACTGTTTTTT. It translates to CASSWRGPETNEKLFF. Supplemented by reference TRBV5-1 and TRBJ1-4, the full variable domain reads KAGVTQTPRYLIKTRGQQVTLSCSPISGHRSVSWYQQTPGQGLQFLFEYFSETQRNKGNFPGRFSGRQFSNSRSEMNVSTLELGDSALYLCASSWRGPETNEKLFFGSGTQLSVL.